This T cell receptor (beta chain) was identified during a study of molecular identifiers for immune sequencing clone quantification. Libraries for naive CD8 T cells, which were made from 20,000 to 1,000,000 sorted cells, drew on 10%, 30% or 50% of the RNA. For naive CD8 T cells, sorting used the CD8+CD4-CCR7+CD45RA+ phenotype. The CDR3 consists of 18 residues. V trimming: 5 bases; J trimming: 2 bases; junction bases outside the gene matches: 8. The germline CDR1 and CDR2 sequences are SGHVS and FNYEAQ. TCR libraries were built in bulk with a published protocol and specific TCR primers. MiXCR was run by TCRdb on the PCR reads, yielding one entry per CDR3 protein. The sample has roughly 320,000 distinct CDR3 sequences; roughly a quarter are singletons.

Sequences were obtained from naive CD8+ T cells from blood, with Jurkat cell RNA spiked in. The subset: FACS-sorted CD8+CD4-CCR7+CD45RA+ naive T cells. The sequence came from a human donor in good health. Some libraries in this study had Jurkat cell RNA spiked in. The chain uses TRBV7-6 and TRBJ2-3; 15 nucleotides match TRBD2. CDR3 DNA: TGTGCCAGCAGCCCAGGACTAGCGGGAGGGCCATTCACAGATACGCAGTATTTT. It translates to CASSPGLAGGPFTDTQYF. The whole variable domain, filled in from reference TRBV7-6 and TRBJ2-3, reads GAGVSQSPRYKVTKRGQDVALRCDPISGHVSLYWYRQALGQGPEFLTYFNYEAQQDKSGLPNDRFSAERPEGSISTLTIQRTEQRDSAMYRCASSPGLAGGPFTDTQYFGPGTRLTVL.